One T cell receptor beta chain is described in this entry. Its specific antigen is unknown. There are no base qualities to consult, and no much larger clone falls within one base. The data originate from a study of blood T cell repertoires in COVID-19 (dated by TCRdb to 2020 to 2022). About the investigation overall: Samples from collaborators originated in the United States, Italy and Spain and spanned both the acute and convalescent phases of COVID-19. Deeply sampled blood TCRbeta repertoires from subjects exposed to, actively infected with, or recovered from COVID-19 were included in the dataset. The prospective study material was composed of cDNA or gDNA derived from T cells, B-cell-depleted T cells, or PBMCs. A de-identified subject ID, COVID-19 status, age in years and sex were almost always included in the sample metadata. Samples came from the ongoing ImmuneRACE study (first 160 participants) plus 1,254 subjects from 6 global collaborators. The repertoires were made available in a free public database intended to serve as a resource for research on the immune response to SARS-CoV-2. Where available, HLA class I and class II types were obtained from metadata supplied by the sample provider rather than from assay-based typing. What the work shows at the level of the full study, not this receptor alone: The quantity of clinical and demographic metadata differed by source and by participant and was supplied without curation.

TCRbeta CDR3 regions were amplified from genomic DNA using the immunoSEQ Assay, a bias-controlled multiplex PCR. The authors' analysis ran thus. Nucleated cell counts per sample were estimated from amplification of reference gene primers within the assay. Sequence reads were collapsed and filtered to measure the absolute abundance of every unique TCRbeta CDR3 rearrangement. For each sample, productive Simpson clonality was calculated as the square root of Simpson's diversity index across productive rearrangements. TCRdb carries this immuneACCESS record with in-frame sequences only. Its versions omit some clonotypes, under half of them owing to an unresolved V gene in the studies checked, with the rest unexplained. V and J calls and clone size are copied from that table; D and trimming were computed from the DNA. Within this sample are 180,000 or so clones, with roughly four fifths of them counted one time only. The ten largest clones add up to 9.5% to 11% of the sample.

The CDR3 goes from the cysteine to the phenylalanine over 13 residues. Only the CDR3 DNA stays, 39 bases, in frame from base 1. Deletion took 4 bases off V and 5 bases off J, with a span of 12 bases between the germline ends. Based on the germline V gene (reference sequence), the CDR1 and CDR2 sequences are SGHKS and YYEKEE. One collaborating source in Seattle enrolled patients during active infection and followed them longitudinally through the course of disease. Collaborating institutions collected whole blood in K2EDTA tubes following their own protocols. For TCRbeta analysis, collaborator samples were shipped as frozen whole blood, as isolated PBMCs, or as DNA extracted from either sample type.

Specimen: peripheral blood. The origin of this receptor is a woman aged 40 to 50 with COVID-19, enrolled during active disease. The V and J genes are TRBV5-5 and TRBJ2-5, and possibly TRBD1, on 6 matching bases. The CDR3 loop reads CASSQGTSETQYF. The nucleotide sequence is TGTGCCAGCAGCCAAGGGACATCCGAGACCCAGTACTTC.